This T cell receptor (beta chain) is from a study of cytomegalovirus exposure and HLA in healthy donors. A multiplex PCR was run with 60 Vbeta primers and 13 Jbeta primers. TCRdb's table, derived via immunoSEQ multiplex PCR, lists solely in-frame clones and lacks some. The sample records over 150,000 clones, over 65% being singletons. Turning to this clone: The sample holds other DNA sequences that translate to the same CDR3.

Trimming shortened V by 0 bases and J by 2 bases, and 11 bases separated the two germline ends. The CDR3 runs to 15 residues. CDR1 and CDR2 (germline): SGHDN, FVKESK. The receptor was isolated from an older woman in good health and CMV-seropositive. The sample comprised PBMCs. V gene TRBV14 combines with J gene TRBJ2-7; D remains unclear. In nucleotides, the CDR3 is TGTGCCAGCAGCCAAGATGAAGCCCTACCCTACGAGCAGTACTTC. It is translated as CASSQDEALPYEQYF.